These T cell receptor beta chains were read from a single sample in a study of T cell therapy product for transplant patients. No antigen is known for these receptors. Clones were read by immunoSEQ multiplex PCR, and TCRdb kept only the in-frame ones, dropping some. The sample yields more than 400 clones, 60% seen once. The specimen sequenced was a sorted cell population cultured from PBMCs. The receptors were sampled from an adult in good health. CDR3s include the opening cysteine and the closing phenylalanine or tryptophan.

J gene	V gene	CDR3 protein
TRBJ1-5	TRBV6-1	CASSGLWGAGNQPQHF
TRBJ1-1	TRBV5-4	CASSFAAGVAEAFF
TRBJ2-3	TRBV7-8	CASSLIAASGGPSTDTQYF
TRBJ1-5	TRBV19	CASSPEWAGQQPQHF
TRBJ2-1	TRBV11-3	CASSLDLRNEQFF
TRBJ2-7	TRBV15	CATSREETSLHEQYF
TRBJ2-1	TRBV9	CASSVLADSYNEQFF
TRBJ2-3	TRBV9	CASSAQGGAGLADTQYF
TRBJ2-3	TRBV27	CASSTEQGAFGTDTQYF
TRBJ1-2	TRBV5-4	CASSEEGQALTYGYTF
TRBJ1-4	TRBV2	CASTGDTSTNEKLFF
TRBJ2-1	TRBV5-6	CASSLGRVWSNEQFF
TRBJ1-2	TRBV19	CASSTTGGDGYTF
TRBJ2-5	TRBV4-1	CASSQERQRGETQYF
TRBJ1-4	TRBV27	CASSFTTTNEKLFF
TRBJ1-2	TRBV7-1	CASSEEGQALTYGYTF
TRBJ1-1	TRBV2	CASSEGNRGGTEAFF
TRBJ2-3	TRBV14	CASSPAWELAGVRTQYF
TRBJ1-3	TRBV9	CASSVEGGNTIYF
TRBJ2-7	TRBV25-1	CASSSLEQYF
TRBJ1-1	TRBV7-8	CASSLNSGSEAFF
TRBJ1-1	TRBV18	CASSNYRGTEAFF
TRBJ1-1	TRBV5-3	CASSFAAGVAEAFF
TRBJ1-2	TRBV6-9	CASSEEGQALTYGYTF
TRBJ2-1	TRBV25-1	CASSLGDEQFF
TRBJ2-1	TRBV30	CAWSQGQGTYNEQFF
TRBJ2-7	TRBV4-1	CASSQGPGDEQYF
TRBJ1-1	TRBV11-3	CASSRGRMNTEAFF
TRBJ1-4	TRBV7-2	CASSSEANEKLFF
TRBJ2-1	TRBV11-2	CASSQEGAKQFF
TRBJ2-7	TRBV11-2	CASSLEGPGGPKYEQYF
TRBJ1-2	TRBV7-9	CASSAPGQGNYGYTF
TRBJ2-1	TRBV25-1	CASSESREPQFF
TRBJ1-1	TRBV10-3	CAISEKTPNTEAFF
TRBJ1-2	TRBV7-9	CASSLGAGLNYGYTF
TRBJ1-5	TRBV19	CASSIDWRGVQPQHF